This is a list of T cell receptor beta chains from one sample in a study of neoadjuvant anti-PD-1 for oral cavity cancer. Some clones are missing from TCRdb's copy, which holds only in-frame ones; the method was immunoSEQ multiplex PCR. The sample includes 6,500 to 8,000 clones, around 63% of them seen just once. The specimen comprised PBMCs, sampled after nivolumab (anti-PD-1) treatment. The receptors stem from a person between 40 and 85 years old with oral cavity squamous cell carcinoma. Both conserved end residues are part of each CDR3. The order of the fields is J gene, V gene, D gene, clone size, CDR3 protein, CDR3 DNA. A D gene is named only where the DNA matches it firmly. Where a row states a size, it is once, few, many or the class of an expanded clone; other rows omit it.

J: TRBJ2-3; V: TRBV5-1; D: TRBD2; size: few; CDR3: CASSLELAGRGTQYF; DNA: TGCGCCAGCAGCTTGGAGCTAGCGGGACGGGGTACGCAGTATTTT
J: TRBJ2-1; V: TRBV10-1; D: -; size: few; CDR3: CASSRDGNEQFF; DNA: TGCGCCAGCAGTAGGGACGGTAATGAGCAGTTCTTC
J: TRBJ1-4; V: TRBV2; D: TRBD1; size: few; CDR3: CASSVRGEGEKLFF; DNA: TGTGCCAGCAGTGTCAGGGGGGAAGGGGAAAAACTGTTTTTT
J: TRBJ1-4; V: TRBV27; D: -; size: -; CDR3: CASSLSGEKLFF; DNA: TGTGCCAGCAGTTTATCTGGTGAAAAACTGTTTTTT
J: TRBJ2-3; V: TRBV19; D: -; size: -; CDR3: CASLGGTDTQYF; DNA: TGTGCCAGTTTGGGTGGCACAGATACGCAGTATTTT
J: TRBJ2-2; V: TRBV7-2; D: TRBD1; size: few; CDR3: CASSSPTGGVGTGELFF; DNA: TGTGCCAGCAGCTCCCCGACAGGGGGAGTCGGCACCGGGGAGCTGTTTTTT
J: TRBJ1-2; V: TRBV6-1; D: -; size: -; CDR3: CASSEGVEGVSGYTF; DNA: TGTGCCAGCAGTGAAGGGGTCGAGGGGGTATCTGGCTACACCTTC
J: TRBJ2-1; V: TRBV30; D: -; size: few; CDR3: CAWSQNNEQFF; DNA: TGTGCCTGGAGCCAGAACAATGAGCAGTTCTTC
J: TRBJ2-7; V: TRBV9; D: TRBD2; size: -; CDR3: CASSVEASGGAYEQYF; DNA: TGTGCCAGCAGCGTAGAAGCTAGCGGGGGGGCCTACGAGCAGTACTTC
J: TRBJ2-6; V: TRBV7-9; D: -; size: once; CDR3: CASSLVPGSGANVLTF; DNA: TGTGCCAGCAGCTTAGTACCGGGCTCTGGGGCCAACGTCCTGACTTTC
J: TRBJ2-2; V: TRBV19; D: -; size: few; CDR3: CASSATDRVNTGELFF; DNA: TGTGCCAGTAGTGCCACGGACAGAGTAAACACCGGGGAGCTGTTTTTT
J: TRBJ1-5; V: TRBV19; D: -; size: -; CDR3: CASTTGLAQPQHF; DNA: TGTGCCAGTACAACGGGTTTAGCTCAGCCCCAGCATTTT
J: TRBJ2-3; V: TRBV5-4; D: -; size: -; CDR3: CASSLGGLGTDTQYF; DNA: TGTGCCAGCAGCTTGGGGGGACTGGGCACAGATACGCAGTATTTT
J: TRBJ2-3; V: TRBV9; D: -; size: -; CDR3: CASSVGGIAWDTQYF; DNA: TGTGCCAGCAGCGTAGGGGGGATAGCTTGGGATACGCAGTATTTT
J: TRBJ2-3; V: TRBV7-8; D: -; size: -; CDR3: CASSLGGGGMRTDTQYF; DNA: TGTGCCAGCAGCCTAGGGGGGGGAGGGATGCGCACAGATACGCAGTATTTT
J: TRBJ2-1; V: TRBV5-4; D: -; size: few; CDR3: CASSLAGNNEQFF; DNA: TGTGCCAGCAGCTTGGCCGGGAACAATGAGCAGTTCTTC
J: TRBJ1-3; V: TRBV6-1; D: -; size: once; CDR3: CASSPRGGAGNTIYF; DNA: TGTGCCAGCAGCCCTAGGGGGGGGGCTGGAAACACCATATATTTT
J: TRBJ2-7; V: TRBV5-1; D: -; size: -; CDR3: CASSRGDNAYEQYF; DNA: TGCGCCAGCAGCAGGGGGGACAACGCCTACGAGCAGTACTTC
J: TRBJ2-1; V: TRBV2; D: TRBD2; size: few; CDR3: CASRFGTSGGPYNEQFF; DNA: TGTGCCAGCAGGTTCGGGACTAGCGGGGGGCCTTACAATGAGCAGTTCTTC
J: TRBJ2-2; V: TRBV6-5; D: -; size: -; CDR3: CASRVETNTGELFF; DNA: TGTGCCAGCAGGGTAGAGACGAACACCGGGGAGCTGTTTTTT
J: TRBJ2-3; V: TRBV28; D: TRBD2; size: few; CDR3: CASRGRGTSGTQYF; DNA: TGTGCCAGCAGAGGACGTGGGACTAGCGGAACGCAGTATTTT
J: TRBJ2-2; V: TRBV25-1; D: TRBD1; size: -; CDR3: CASSPLTGDSNTGELFF; DNA: TGTGCCAGCAGTCCATTGACAGGGGATTCGAACACCGGGGAGCTGTTTTTT
J: TRBJ2-7; V: TRBV14; D: -; size: few; CDR3: CASSPTWDTLIYEQYF; DNA: TGTGCCAGCAGCCCAACTTGGGACACACTCATCTACGAGCAGTACTTC
J: TRBJ1-2; V: TRBV19; D: -; size: -; CDR3: CASSIGGRGGYTF; DNA: TGTGCCAGTAGTATCGGGGGGCGAGGTGGCTACACCTTC
J: TRBJ2-1; V: TRBV13; D: TRBD2; size: -; CDR3: CASSWRTSPNEQFF; DNA: TGTGCCAGCAGCTGGAGGACTAGTCCCAATGAGCAGTTCTTC
J: TRBJ1-6; V: TRBV7-2; D: -; size: once; CDR3: CASSARYSPLHF; DNA: TGTGCCAGCAGCGCCCGGTATTCACCCCTCCACTTT
J: TRBJ2-7; V: TRBV9; D: TRBD1; size: -; CDR3: CASSVEGQSHHEQYF; DNA: TGTGCCAGCAGCGTAGAGGGACAGTCCCATCACGAGCAGTACTTC
J: TRBJ2-7; V: TRBV18; D: TRBD2; size: few; CDR3: CASSALAGGTYEQYF; DNA: TGTGCCAGCTCCGCCTTAGCGGGGGGGACCTACGAGCAGTACTTC
J: TRBJ1-1; V: TRBV4-1; D: TRBD1; size: once; CDR3: CASSQRTGLVSTEAFF; DNA: TGCGCCAGCAGCCAACGGACAGGGTTGGTTAGTACTGAAGCTTTCTTT
J: TRBJ2-3; V: TRBV9; D: TRBD2; size: -; CDR3: CASSPTSTGGWTDTQYF; DNA: TGTGCCAGCAGCCCGACTAGCACGGGAGGGTGGACAGATACGCAGTATTTT
J: TRBJ2-2; V: TRBV2; D: TRBD1; size: -; CDR3: CASSPLTGMNTGELFF; DNA: TGTGCCAGCAGCCCTCTGACAGGGATGAACACCGGGGAGCTGTTTTTT
J: TRBJ1-2; V: TRBV30; D: -; size: few; CDR3: CAWSVSAGLGYTF; DNA: TGTGCCTGGAGTGTATCGGCAGGGCTCGGCTACACCTTC
J: TRBJ1-6; V: TRBV4-1; D: -; size: -; CDR3: CASSLGGADSPLHF; DNA: TGCGCCAGCAGCCTAGGAGGCGCAGATTCACCCCTCCACTTT
J: TRBJ1-2; V: TRBV5-6; D: -; size: few; CDR3: CASSLEGYYGYTF; DNA: TGTGCCAGCAGCTTGGAGGGCTACTATGGCTACACCTTC
J: TRBJ1-4; V: TRBV27; D: -; size: -; CDR3: CASSLDIGGANEKLFF; DNA: TGTGCCAGCAGTTTGGATATAGGGGGAGCTAATGAAAAACTGTTTTTT
J: TRBJ2-3; V: TRBV5-8; D: TRBD2; size: -; CDR3: CASSLLAGGLYSTDTQYF; DNA: TGTGCCAGCAGCTTGTTAGCGGGGGGCCTCTATAGCACAGATACGCAGTATTTT
J: TRBJ1-4; V: TRBV18; D: -; size: -; CDR3: CASSPPEEKLFF; DNA: TGTGCCAGCTCACCACCCGAAGAAAAACTGTTTTTT
J: TRBJ2-7; V: TRBV5-6; D: -; size: -; CDR3: CASRTLTGGEQYF; DNA: TGTGCCAGCAGAACCCTCACCGGGGGAGAGCAGTACTTC
J: TRBJ1-4; V: TRBV25-1; D: -; size: once; CDR3: CASSEDYRTNEKLFF; DNA: TGTGCCAGCAGTGAAGATTACAGAACTAATGAAAAACTGTTTTTT
J: TRBJ2-2; V: TRBV15; D: TRBD1; size: -; CDR3: CATSRDRGLTGELFF; DNA: TGTGCCACCAGCAGGGACAGGGGACTCACCGGGGAGCTGTTTTTT
J: TRBJ1-4; V: TRBV25-1; D: -; size: -; CDR3: CASSDRGNEKLFF; DNA: TGTGCCAGCAGTGATCGGGGGAATGAAAAACTGTTTTTT
J: TRBJ2-1; V: TRBV5-1; D: -; size: -; CDR3: CASSPSRDSSYNEQFF; DNA: TGCGCCAGCAGCCCCAGCCGGGATAGCTCCTACAATGAGCAGTTCTTC
J: TRBJ1-2; V: TRBV30; D: TRBD1; size: few; CDR3: CAWSVTGAGWGYTF; DNA: TGTGCCTGGAGTGTTACAGGGGCTGGTTGGGGCTACACCTTC
J: TRBJ2-3; V: TRBV9; D: -; size: -; CDR3: CASSVGTNTDTQYF; DNA: TGTGCCAGCAGCGTTGGGACCAACACAGATACGCAGTATTTT
J: TRBJ2-7; V: TRBV6-6; D: TRBD2; size: -; CDR3: CASSYSRGGLYF; DNA: TGTGCCAGCAGTTACTCGCGGGGGGGTCTCTACTTC
J: TRBJ2-5; V: TRBV11-2; D: -; size: -; CDR3: CASSLGRGETQYF; DNA: TGTGCCAGCAGCTTAGGCCGTGGAGAGACCCAGTACTTC
J: TRBJ2-2; V: TRBV4-3; D: -; size: -; CDR3: CASSQVLTGELFF; DNA: TGCGCCAGCAGCCAAGTACTTACCGGGGAGCTGTTTTTT
J: TRBJ2-7; V: TRBV7-9; D: -; size: -; CDR3: CASSSAQAIFYEQYF; DNA: TGTGCCAGCAGCTCCGCCCAGGCAATATTCTACGAGCAGTACTTC
J: TRBJ2-1; V: TRBV7-2; D: -; size: few; CDR3: CASSLVNEQFF; DNA: TGTGCCAGCAGCTTAGTCAATGAGCAGTTCTTC
J: TRBJ2-3; V: TRBV20-1; D: -; size: -; CDR3: CSAALSDTQYF; DNA: TGCAGTGCCGCACTATCAGATACGCAGTATTTT
J: TRBJ1-2; V: TRBV19; D: -; size: -; CDR3: CASSIDHPSSYGYTF; DNA: TGTGCCAGTAGTATAGATCATCCAAGTTCCTATGGCTACACCTTC